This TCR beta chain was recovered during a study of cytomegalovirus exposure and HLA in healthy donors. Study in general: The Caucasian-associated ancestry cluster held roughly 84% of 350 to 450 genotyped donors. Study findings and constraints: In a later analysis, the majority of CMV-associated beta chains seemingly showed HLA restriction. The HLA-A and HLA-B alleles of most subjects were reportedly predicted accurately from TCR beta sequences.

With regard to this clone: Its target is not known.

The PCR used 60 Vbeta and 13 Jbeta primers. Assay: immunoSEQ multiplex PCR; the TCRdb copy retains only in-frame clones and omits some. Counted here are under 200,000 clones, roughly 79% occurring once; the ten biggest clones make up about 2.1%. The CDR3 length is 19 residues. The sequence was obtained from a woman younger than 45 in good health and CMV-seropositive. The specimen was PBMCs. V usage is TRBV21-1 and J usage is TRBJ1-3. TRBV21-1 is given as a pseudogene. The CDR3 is CASSKTRSFSFVPGNTIYF. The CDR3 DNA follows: TGTGCCAGCAGCAAAACGAGAAGCTTCTCCTTTGTGCCCGGAAACACCATATATTTT.